The T cell receptor beta chain under discussion was sequenced for a study of T-cell reconstitution after alpha-beta-depleted transplantation in children. Points from the study as a whole: Day-60 TCRbeta diversity that was high in some patients was derived from surviving recipient T cells and thymic progenitors. When one year had passed after transplant, most T-cell counts and diversity came from newly produced T cells.

During its preparation, the TCRbeta library received unique molecular identifiers. MiXCR was run by TCRdb on the PCR reads, yielding one entry per CDR3 protein. Of around 670,000 distinct CDR3 sequences listed, under 15% were seen once; the top ten hold around 0.8%. The CDR3 has 16 residues. Trimming left V 2 bases short and J 4 bases short, with 15 bases between. This clonotype has just a few counts. Its antigen is as yet unknown. This sequence joins TRBV12-3 or TRBV12-4 and TRBJ1-5; no firm D call. The sample in question was PBMCs, obtained before TCRalphabeta/CD19-depleted stem cell transplant. This clonotype originated in a girl aged 2 to 9 with congenital amegakaryocytic thrombocytopenia, due to receive a stem cell transplant. The CDR3 DNA sequence: TGTGCCAGCAGTTTATCAGTCTGGAGTTTGAATCAGCCCCAGCATTTT. Protein: CASSLSVWSLNQPQHF.